The next 27 T cell receptor beta chains were all read from a single sample in a study of blood T cell repertoires in COVID-19. Clones were read by immunoSEQ multiplex PCR, and TCRdb kept only the in-frame ones, dropping some. The table shows 15,000 to 20,000 clones, with around 80% occurring only once. Sample: peripheral blood. The receptors stem from a man at least 80 years old with acute or convalescent COVID-19.

The chain is built from TRBV28 and TRBJ2-7; 7 nucleotides line up with TRBD1. Trimming cost V 5 bases and J 2 bases; bases outside gene matches: 3. The germline gives CDR1 MDHEN, CDR2 SYDVKM. The CDR3 covers 13 residues. CDR3 in amino acids: CASSPGQTYEQYF. The CDR3 DNA follows: TGTGCCAGCAGTCCGGGACAGACCTACGAGCAGTACTTC.

The chain recombines TRBV30 with TRBJ1-5, with a possible D match to TRBD1 (5 bases). V was clipped by 4 bases and J by 6 bases, with 13 bases between them. The germline V gene encodes CDR1 GTSNPN and CDR2 SVGIG (reference sequence). The CDR3 contains 13 residues. The CDR3, as DNA: TGTGCCTGGACCTCAGGGTCTGGTCAGCCCCAGCATTTT. It yields the protein CAWTSGSGQPQHF.

The J gene is TRBJ2-1, the V gene TRBV27; 9 bases are a match to TRBD1. V lost 4 bases, J lost 4 bases, and 8 bases stayed unmatched. CDR1 is MNHEY, CDR2 SMNVEV, per germline (reference sequence). The CDR3 extends over 16 amino acids. The CDR3 sequence: CASSSPGTGIYNEQFF. For the CDR3, the DNA is TGTGCCAGCAGTTCCCCCGGGACAGGGATTTACAATGAGCAGTTCTTC.

This chain links TRBV2 with TRBJ2-5; D perhaps matches TRBD1 (6 bases). Between the trimmed V and J ends, which lost 6 bases and 5 bases, there was a span of 7 bases. Germline lookup yields CDR1 SNHLY and CDR2 FYNNEI. The CDR3 runs to 11 residues. CDR3 bases: TGTGCCAGCAGCACAGGGGAGACCCAGTACTTC. Its translation is CASSTGETQYF.

The chain recombines TRBV6-2 or TRBV6-3 with TRBJ1-6; the D gene is possibly TRBD1 (6 bases). CDR1 and CDR2 from the germline V gene are MNHEY and SVGEGT. The CDR3 has 17 residues. Trimming cost V 6 bases and J 0 bases, with 15 bases left between them. CDR3 residues: CASSNTGRSSYNSPLHF. CDR3 sequence (DNA): TGTGCCAGCAGCAATACAGGGCGTAGCTCCTATAATTCACCCCTCCACTTT.

The V call is TRBV7-2, the J call TRBJ1-1, with D possibly TRBD1 on 6 matching bases. The CDR3 runs to 17 residues. V lost 1 base, J lost 3 bases, and 18 bases lay in between. In germline, CDR1 is SGHTA, CDR2 FQGNSA. The CDR3 here is CASSLELLGGRDTEAFF. For the CDR3, the DNA is TGTGCCAGCAGCTTAGAATTGTTGGGGGGGCGGGACACTGAAGCTTTCTTT.

This chain connects TRBV3-1 (or the pseudogene TRBV3-2) to TRBJ2-1; tentatively, D is TRBD1 (7 bases). Germline V gene data show CDR1 as LGHDT and CDR2 as YNNKEL (reference sequence). V was cut by 4 bases and J by 6 bases, with 10 bases left in between. The CDR3 runs to 13 residues. Here the CDR3 DNA reads TGTGCCAGCAGCCGCGGGACAGCCAATGAGCAGTTCTTC. Protein product: CASSRGTANEQFF.

This clone was found once. Compared with germline, one end of the junction differs, possibly owing to a read error. The rearrangement links TRBV3-1 (or the pseudogene TRBV3-2) to TRBJ2-2; 10 positions agree with TRBD2. Germline CDR1 and CDR2: LGHDT and YNNKEL (reference sequence). CDR3 length: 18 amino acids. CDR3 sequence (DNA): TGTGCCAGCAGCCTCAGGGGGCTAGCGGGGGCGAACTCCGGGGAGCTGTTTTTT. It translates to CASSLRGLAGANSGELFF.

The rearrangement joins TRBV29-1 to TRBJ2-1; the D gene is possibly TRBD1 (5 bases). V was cut by 3 bases and J by 13 bases, with 19 bases left in between. Germline assignment: CDR1 SQVTM and CDR2 ANQGSEA. This CDR3 comprises 13 residues. This CDR3 reads CSVDRGYFRGQFF. Here the CDR3 DNA reads TGCAGCGTTGATAGGGGTTATTTTAGAGGTCAGTTCTTC.

This clone was recorded only once. This chain uses TRBV5-4 with TRBJ2-3; D is perhaps TRBD2 (5 bases). Trimming cost V 0 bases and J 6 bases, with 17 bases left between them. Germline CDR1 is SGHNT and CDR2 is YYREEE (reference sequence). The CDR3 extends over 16 amino acids. The CDR3, as DNA: TGTGCCAGCAGCTTGGTTCTAGCACCTCAAGGTGATACGCAGTATTTT. The encoded protein is CASSLVLAPQGDTQYF.

The CDR3 region has the DNA TGTGCCAGCAGCCCCCGGGGGGGTAGCTATGGCTACACCTTC. Translating it yields CASSPRGGSYGYTF. This chain connects TRBV4-2 to TRBJ1-2; D possibly corresponds to TRBD1 (5 bases). The CDR3 is 14 amino acids. The V gene's germline CDR1 is LGHNA and CDR2 YNFKEQ. Deletions cut 4 bases from V and 4 bases from J, with 13 bases between.

V and J are TRBV30 and TRBJ1-2; 8 bases agree with TRBD1. V dropped 5 bases and J dropped 1; count of bases not matched to a gene: 12. CDR3 size: 16 residues. The germline CDR1 and CDR2 sequences are GTSNPN and SVGIG (reference sequence). This CDR3 is CAWDRQGTSFNYGYTF. The CDR3 DNA reads TGTGCCTGGGACCGACAGGGGACTTCCTTTAACTATGGCTACACCTTC.

V is TRBV7-2 and J is TRBJ2-5; possibly TRBD2 for D (6 bases). Germline loops: CDR1 SGHTA, CDR2 FQGNSA. The ends were cut back, 6 bases at V and 4 bases at J, with 15 bases in the middle. This CDR3 has 14 amino acids. The CDR3 DNA is TGTGCCAGCAGTCCTCGGAGGGTCGGAGAGACCCAGTACTTC. Translated: CASSPRRVGETQYF.

The chain employs TRBV5-1 and TRBJ1-3; D is uncertain. V was shortened by 5 bases and J by 4 bases, with 10 bases between the two germline ends. There are 13 residues in the CDR3. The germline gives CDR1 SGHRS, CDR2 YFSETQ. The CDR3, as DNA: TGCGCCAGCAGAGACTACAGCGGAAACACCATATATTTT. Protein: CASRDYSGNTIYF. Drawing the rest from reference TRBV5-1 and TRBJ1-3, the complete variable domain is KAGVTQTPRYLIKTRGQQVTLSCSPISGHRSVSWYQQTPGQGLQFLFEYFSETQRNKGNFPGRFSGRQFSNSRSEMNVSTLELGDSALYLCASRDYSGNTIYFGEGSWLTVV.

This chain connects TRBV6-4 to TRBJ2-1; tentative D call: TRBD1 (5 bases). Trimming shortened V by 0 bases and J by 4 bases, and 7 bases separated the two germline ends. Germline V lookup: CDR1 MRHNA, CDR2 SNTAGT. The CDR3 is 14 amino acids. Here the CDR3 reads CASSDSNRYNEQFF. CDR3 sequence (DNA): TGTGCCAGCAGTGACTCCAACAGGTACAATGAGCAGTTCTTC.

The chain combines TRBV6-4 with TRBJ2-3; 9 bases are shared with TRBD1. Trimming cost V 6 bases and J 2 bases; bases outside gene matches: 18. CDR3 size: 19 residues. Germline V gene data show CDR1 as MRHNA and CDR2 as SNTAGT. The CDR3 is CASRVQGARPKLNTDTQYF. The CDR3 DNA is TGTGCCAGCAGGGTACAGGGGGCGCGCCCCAAATTAAACACAGATACGCAGTATTTT.

The CDR3 DNA reads TGTGCCAGCTCACGCCTGGATGGGGCAGAGACCCAGTACTTC. It translates to CASSRLDGAETQYF. The rearrangement joins TRBV18 to TRBJ2-5, with D possibly matching TRBD1 (5 bases). Between the trimmed V and J ends, which lost 4 bases and 4 bases, there was a span of 13 bases. CDR1 and CDR2 (germline): KGHSH, LQKENI. The CDR3 is 14 amino acids. The full variable domain, rest sourced from reference TRBV18 and TRBJ2-5, is NAGVMQNPRHLVRRRGQEARLRCSPMKGHSHVYWYRQLPEEGLKFMVYLQKENIIDESGMPKERFSAEFPKEGPSILRIQQVVRGDSAAYFCASSRLDGAETQYFGPGTRLLVL.

The CDR3 bases are TGTGCCAGCAGCTTGCAGGGTCGAGCGGGGGCGGGCGAGCAGTACTTC. It translates to CASSLQGRAGAGEQYF. This chain links TRBV7-9 with TRBJ2-7; TRBD2 aligns across 8 bases. CDR3 size: 16 residues. Trimming removed 3 bases from V and 6 bases from J; junction bases left unmatched: 13. The germline CDR1 and CDR2 sequences are SEHNR and FQNEAQ (reference sequence).

This chain joins TRBV6-5 and TRBJ2-7, with 8 bases fitting TRBD1. The V gene end was trimmed by 5 bases and the J gene end by 4 bases; junction bases not matched to a gene: 7. Germline loops: CDR1 MNHEY, CDR2 SVGAGI. This CDR3 comprises 14 residues. Here the CDR3 DNA reads TGTGCCAGCAGTCCAGGACAGGGCTCTTACGAGCAGTACTTC. Protein sequence: CASSPGQGSYEQYF.

The chain combines TRBV10-3 with TRBJ2-2; TRBD1 matches 8 bases. CDR3 length: 12 residues. Germline V gene sequence: CDR1 ENHRY, CDR2 SYGVKD. V shed 4 bases, J shed 8 bases, and the junction held 0 bases outside the gene matches. The CDR3 coding sequence is TGTGCCATCAGTGGACAGGGGGGGGAGCTGTTTTTT. Protein: CAISGQGGELFF.

V usage is TRBV11-2 and J usage is TRBJ2-2; 9 nucleotides agree with TRBD2. Looked up from germline, CDR1 is SGHAT and CDR2 is FQNNGV. Trimming took 1 base from V and 5 from J; bases not matched to a gene: 8. CDR3 length equals 17 residues. The CDR3 DNA sequence: TGTGCCAGCAGCTTAGGATTGCTAGCGGGGAGAACCGGGGAGCTGTTTTTT. It specifies CASSLGLLAGRTGELFF.

V gene TRBV2 combines with J gene TRBJ2-7; D may be TRBD2 (5 bases). This CDR3 contains 13 residues. Trimming removed 3 bases at V and 5 bases at J, with 11 bases between. Germline V gene sequence: CDR1 SNHLY, CDR2 FYNNEI. The chain's CDR3 is CASSDRAGHEQYF. CDR3 DNA sequence: TGTGCCAGCAGTGATCGGGCGGGCCACGAGCAGTACTTC.

The chain has TRBV18 and TRBJ2-5; a weak D match, TRBD1 (6 bases). This CDR3 comprises 14 residues. Germline values: CDR1 KGHSH, CDR2 LQKENI. Trimming removed 1 base at V and 1 base at J, with 7 bases between. CDR3 in amino acids: CASSPRDTQETQYF. The CDR3 DNA follows: TGTGCCAGCTCACCACGGGACACCCAAGAGACCCAGTACTTC. Using reference TRBV18 and TRBJ2-5 for the parts outside the CDR3, the full variable domain is NAGVMQNPRHLVRRRGQEARLRCSPMKGHSHVYWYRQLPEEGLKFMVYLQKENIIDESGMPKERFSAEFPKEGPSILRIQQVVRGDSAAYFCASSPRDTQETQYFGPGTRLLVL.

The chain recombines TRBV15 with TRBJ1-6; 8 bases are shared with TRBD1. The J segment lost 0 bases and the V segment lost 5 bases, leaving 15 bases of the junction unmatched. From germline, CDR1 is LNHNV and CDR2 YYDKDF (reference sequence). The CDR3 spans 20 residues. CDR3 in amino acids: CATSSRAGQGQSSYNSPLHF. Here the CDR3 DNA reads TGTGCCACCAGCTCCCGAGCTGGACAGGGCCAGAGCTCCTATAATTCACCCCTCCACTTT.

This clone was seen only once. DNA for the CDR3: TGTGCCAGCAGCATAGACAGGGGGTCCACCATATATTTT. It yields the protein CASSIDRGSTIYF. The chain combines TRBV12-3 or TRBV12-4 with TRBJ1-3; 9 nucleotides match TRBD1. V was pared by 6 bases and J by 9 bases, with 6 bases of the junction left unmatched. This CDR3 spans 13 amino acids.

This clone was seen a single time. The chain couples TRBV6-5 to TRBJ2-7, with D uncertain. V lost 0 bases, J lost 3 bases, and 12 bases lay in between. The CDR3 runs 15 residues. CDR1 is MNHEY, CDR2 SVGAGI, per germline. Here the CDR3 DNA reads TGTGCCAGCAGTTACTCACGGAGCCTCAGCTACGAGCAGTACTTC. Residues: CASSYSRSLSYEQYF.

This chain joins TRBV4-3 and TRBJ1-2; TRBD1 matches at 9 bases. J gave up 1 base and V 3 bases, and 18 bases lay outside the gene matches. The V gene's germline CDR1 is LGHNA and CDR2 YSLEER. The CDR3 runs to 20 residues. The CDR3 nucleotides are TGCGCCAGCAGCCAGCCCGATCCGATAGGGGACAGGGAGAATAACTATGGCTACACCTTC. This encodes CASSQPDPIGDRENNYGYTF.